This TCR beta chain was sequenced for a study of vaccination effects on CD4 cells after COVID-19. Measured with immunoSEQ multiplex PCR; TCRdb has only the in-frame clones, and not every one. The sample lists roughly 30,000 clones, around 70% occurring once. Investigators separated out CD4+ T cells once 9 to 11 days of culture had passed. Two-dose BNT162b2 or mRNA-1273 vaccination was given to participants. Note on this clone: The antigen is undetermined.

V was cut by 2 bases and J by 0 bases, with 11 bases left in between. CDR3 length: 15 residues. The germline CDR1 and CDR2 sequences are GTSNPN and SVGIG (reference sequence). This clonotype was sampled from a human donor who received a COVID-19 vaccine. V gene TRBV30 combines with J gene TRBJ1-5; TRBD1 is a possible D gene (6 bases). Material: CD4+ T cells from PBMCs cultured without peptide, obtained after COVID-19 vaccination. CDR3 DNA sequence: TGTGCCTGGAGTCGAGGGGGGAATAGCAATCAGCCCCAGCATTTT. Protein product: CAWSRGGNSNQPQHF.